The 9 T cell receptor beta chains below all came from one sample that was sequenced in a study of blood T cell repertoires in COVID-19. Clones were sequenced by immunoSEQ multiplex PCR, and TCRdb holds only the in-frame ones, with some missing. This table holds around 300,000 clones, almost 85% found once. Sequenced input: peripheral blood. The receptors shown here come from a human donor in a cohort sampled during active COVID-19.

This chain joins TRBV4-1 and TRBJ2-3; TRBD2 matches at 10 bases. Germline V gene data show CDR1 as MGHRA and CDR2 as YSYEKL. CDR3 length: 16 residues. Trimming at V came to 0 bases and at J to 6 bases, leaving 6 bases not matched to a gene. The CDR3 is CASSQEAGGVLDTQYF. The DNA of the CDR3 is TGCGCCAGCAGCCAAGAAGCGGGGGGGGTATTGGATACGCAGTATTTT.

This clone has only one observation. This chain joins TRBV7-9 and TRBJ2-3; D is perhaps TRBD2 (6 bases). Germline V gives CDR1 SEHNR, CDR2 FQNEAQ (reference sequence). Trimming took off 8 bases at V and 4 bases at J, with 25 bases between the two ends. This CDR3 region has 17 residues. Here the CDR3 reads CASSIRTGVIGADTQYF. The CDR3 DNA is TGTGCCAGCTCAATCAGGACGGGGGTAATTGGCGCAGATACGCAGTATTTT. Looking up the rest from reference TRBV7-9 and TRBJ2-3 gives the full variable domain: DTGVSQNPRHKITKRGQNVTFRCDPISEHNRLYWYRQTLGQGPEFLTYFQNEAQLEKSRLLSDRFSAERPKGSFSTLEIQRTEQGDSAMYLCASSIRTGVIGADTQYFGPGTRLTVL.

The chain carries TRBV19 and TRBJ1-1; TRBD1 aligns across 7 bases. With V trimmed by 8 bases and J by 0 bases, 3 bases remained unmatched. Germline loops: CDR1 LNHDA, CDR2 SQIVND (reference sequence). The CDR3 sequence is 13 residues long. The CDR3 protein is CASRDRLNTEAFF. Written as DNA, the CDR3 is TGTGCCAGTCGGGACAGATTGAACACTGAAGCTTTCTTT. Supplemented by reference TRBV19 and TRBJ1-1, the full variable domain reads DGGITQSPKYLFRKEGQNVTLSCEQNLNHDAMYWYRQDPGQGLRLIYYSQIVNDFQKGDIAEGYSVSREKKESFPLTVTSAQKNPTAFYLCASRDRLNTEAFFGQGTRLTVV.

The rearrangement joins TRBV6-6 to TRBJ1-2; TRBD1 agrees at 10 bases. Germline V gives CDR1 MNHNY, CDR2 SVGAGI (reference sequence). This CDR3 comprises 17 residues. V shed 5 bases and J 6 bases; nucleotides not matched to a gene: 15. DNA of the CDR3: TGTGCCAGCAGTCGAGTCCGGGACAGGGGTTGGGAGCATGGCTACACCTTC. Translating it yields CASSRVRDRGWEHGYTF.

The chain's CDR3 is CASSLSGQGHEQYF. In DNA form, the CDR3 reads TGCGCCAGCAGCTTGTCGGGACAGGGGCACGAGCAGTACTTC. This chain connects TRBV5-1 to TRBJ2-7; 10 nucleotides line up with TRBD1. The CDR3 extends over 14 amino acids. V trimming: 1 base; J trimming: 5 bases; junction bases outside the gene matches: 3. The germline gives CDR1 SGHRS, CDR2 YFSETQ.

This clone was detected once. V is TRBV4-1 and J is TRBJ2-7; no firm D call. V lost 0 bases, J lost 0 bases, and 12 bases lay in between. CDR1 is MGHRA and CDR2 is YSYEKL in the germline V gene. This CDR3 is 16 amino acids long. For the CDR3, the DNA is TGCGCCAGCAGCCAAGATCCCCGGCCTAGCTCCTACGAGCAGTACTTC. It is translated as CASSQDPRPSSYEQYF.

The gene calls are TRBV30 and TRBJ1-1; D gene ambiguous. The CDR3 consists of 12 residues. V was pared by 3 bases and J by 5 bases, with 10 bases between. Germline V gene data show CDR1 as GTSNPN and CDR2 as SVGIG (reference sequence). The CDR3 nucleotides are TGTGCCTGGAGAAGACACCTGACTGAAGCTTTCTTT. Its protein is CAWRRHLTEAFF. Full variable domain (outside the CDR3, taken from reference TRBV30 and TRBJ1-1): SQTIHQWPATLVQPVGSPLSLECTVEGTSNPNLYWYRQAAGRGLQLLFYSVGIGQISSEVPQNLSASRPQDRQFILSSKKLLLSDSGFYLCAWRRHLTEAFFGQGTRLTVV.

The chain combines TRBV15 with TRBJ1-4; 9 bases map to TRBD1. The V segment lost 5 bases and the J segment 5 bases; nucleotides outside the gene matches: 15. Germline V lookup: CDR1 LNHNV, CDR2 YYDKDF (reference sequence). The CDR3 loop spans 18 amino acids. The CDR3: CATSEGQGALGKNEKLFF. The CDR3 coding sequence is TGTGCCACCAGCGAGGGACAGGGAGCCTTAGGGAAGAATGAAAAACTGTTTTTT.

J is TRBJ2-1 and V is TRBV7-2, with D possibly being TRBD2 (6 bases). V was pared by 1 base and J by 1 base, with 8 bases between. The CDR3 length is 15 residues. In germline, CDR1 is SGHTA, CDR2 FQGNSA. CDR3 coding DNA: TGTGCCAGCAGCTTAGTGGGACTGTCCTACAATGAGCAGTTCTTC. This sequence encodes CASSLVGLSYNEQFF.